Presented here are 24 T cell receptor beta chains from one specimen sequenced in a study of blood T cell repertoires in COVID-19 (dated by TCRdb to 2020 to 2022). The library came from the immunoSEQ multiplex PCR assay. TCRdb provides this immuneACCESS table in a form limited to in-frame rearrangements. Some clones are lacking; in checked studies, under half of them reflect an unresolved V gene, and why the rest are absent is not known. This sample lists nearly 350,000 clones; roughly 87% were detected once. The ten largest make up 0.9% to 1.2% of the sample. The sequencing sample was made of PBMCs or T cells enriched from blood (not recorded which). Every receptor here comes from a young woman who had recovered from COVID-19.

This chain links TRBV2 with TRBJ2-7, with a possible D match to TRBD1 (6 bases). With 10 bases removed from V and 1 base from J, the gap between germline ends came to 17 bases. The germline V gene has CDR1 SNHLY and CDR2 FYNNEI. The CDR3 runs 14 residues. For the CDR3, the DNA is TGTGCCACCAAGAGAGACAGGACTTCCTACGAGCAGTACTTC. This sequence encodes CATKRDRTSYEQYF.

The chain combines TRBV4-1 with TRBJ1-2, with 9 bases that match TRBD1. The CDR3 has 16 amino acids. J lost 2 bases, V lost 2 bases, and 6 bases had no gene match. Germline lookup yields CDR1 MGHRA and CDR2 YSYEKL. In nucleotides, the CDR3 is TGCGCCAGCAGCCAACACACAGGGGGCCCAAACTATGGCTACACCTTC. Its protein product is CASSQHTGGPNYGYTF.

The chain employs TRBV5-6 and TRBJ1-4; TRBD1 matches at 7 bases. CDR3 length: 13 residues. The V gene's germline CDR1 is SGHDT and CDR2 YYEEEE. V was clipped by 2 bases and J by 8 bases; unmatched bases: 3. CDR3 in amino acids: CASSFHRGEKLFF. In nucleotides, the CDR3 is TGTGCCAGCAGCTTCCACAGGGGCGAAAAACTGTTTTTT. Using reference TRBV5-6 and TRBJ1-4 for the parts outside the CDR3, the full variable domain is DAGVTQSPTHLIKTRGQQVTLRCSPKSGHDTVSWYQQALGQGPQFIFQYYEEEERQRGNFPDRFSGHQFPNYSSELNVNALLLGDSALYLCASSFHRGEKLFFGSGTQLSVL.

With respect to this clone: This sample includes further DNA sequences coding for the same CDR3. V usage is TRBV2 and J usage is TRBJ1-1; 8 nucleotides match TRBD1. The CDR3 is made up of 14 amino acids. Losses at the gene ends were 4 bases for V and 5 bases for J; bases not matched to a gene: 6. The germline gives CDR1 SNHLY, CDR2 FYNNEI. The CDR3 spells CASSGQGIGTEAFF. DNA of the CDR3: TGTGCCAGCAGTGGACAGGGGATTGGGACTGAAGCTTTCTTT.

This clone was seen a single time. This chain joins TRBV10-1 and TRBJ2-1; perhaps TRBD1 as D (6 bases). Germline CDR1 WNHNN, CDR2 SYGVQD (reference sequence). The CDR3 sequence is 15 residues long. The V gene lost 2 bases and the J gene lost 3 bases, with 11 bases spanning the gap. The CDR3 nucleotides are TGCGCCAGCAGTGAGGTCAGGGGATTCTACAATGAGCAGTTCTTC. It encodes CASSEVRGFYNEQFF.

The sample holds one count of this clone. The J gene is TRBJ1-2, the V gene TRBV7-2; D not resolved. Trimming removed 1 base at V and 3 bases at J, with 9 bases between. This CDR3 spans 14 amino acids. Germline-derived CDR1 and CDR2 are SGHTA and FQGNSA. DNA of the CDR3: TGTGCCAGCAGCTTAGATGTCGGTGACTATGGCTACACCTTC. Encoded protein: CASSLDVGDYGYTF.

The gene calls are TRBV18 and TRBJ1-1, with TRBD1 as a possible D gene (6 bases). Deletions cut 2 bases from V and 10 bases from J, with 14 bases between. This CDR3 has 13 amino acids. The germline gives CDR1 KGHSH, CDR2 LQKENI. The CDR3 spells CASSPERGGGAFF. In nucleotides, the CDR3 is TGTGCCAGCTCACCAGAGAGGGGAGGGGGAGCTTTCTTT.

In the case of this clone: The sample has other DNA sequences that encode this CDR3 too. The V call is TRBV2, the J call TRBJ1-2; unclear D gene. This CDR3 spans 12 amino acids. V gave up 5 bases and J gave up 2 bases, with 6 bases separating them. Germline lookup yields CDR1 SNHLY and CDR2 FYNNEI. The CDR3 region is CASSTRNYGYTF. Here the CDR3 DNA reads TGTGCCAGCAGTACCAGAAACTATGGCTACACCTTC. Full variable domain (missing parts from reference TRBV2 and TRBJ1-2): EPEVTQTPSHQVTQMGQEVILRCVPISNHLYFYWYRQILGQKVEFLVSFYNNEISEKSEIFDDQFSVERPDGSNFTLKIRSTKLEDSAMYFCASSTRNYGYTFGSGTRLTVV.

This clone was seen a handful of times. The chain combines TRBV7-8 with TRBJ1-2, with D uncertain. The V gene's germline CDR1 is SGHVS and CDR2 FQNEAQ. Trimming removed 5 bases from V and 5 bases from J, with 15 bases in between. The CDR3 covers 14 residues. The CDR3: CASSPAPGLYGYTF. Here the CDR3 DNA reads TGTGCCAGCAGCCCCGCACCGGGTCTGTATGGCTACACCTTC.

The chain recombines TRBV28 with TRBJ1-5; D is unclear. The CDR3 sequence is 14 residues long. Trimming stripped 6 bases from V and 3 bases from J, with 12 bases between. The V gene's germline CDR1 is MDHEN and CDR2 SYDVKM. CDR3 region: CASSLGRVNQPQHF. The CDR3 coding sequence is TGTGCCAGCAGCCTAGGGCGGGTCAATCAGCCCCAGCATTTT.

The chain is built from TRBV6-5 and TRBJ2-2; perhaps TRBD1 as D (5 bases). The CDR3 sequence is 16 residues long. CDR1 and CDR2 from the germline V gene are MNHEY and SVGAGI. Trimming shortened V by 2 bases and J by 1 base, and 11 bases separated the two germline ends. The CDR3 sequence is CASSYVQDMNTGELFF. CDR3 in DNA: TGTGCCAGCAGTTACGTCCAGGACATGAACACCGGGGAGCTGTTTTTT.

The chain has TRBV7-9 and TRBJ1-3; TRBD1 is a possible D gene (5 bases). The CDR3 totals 15 residues. Germline values: CDR1 SEHNR, CDR2 FQNEAQ (reference sequence). V gave up 1 base and J gave up 2 bases, with 9 bases separating them. The CDR3 coding sequence is TGTGCCAGCAGCTTAGGCGGGACGACTGGAAACACCATATATTTT. Amino acids: CASSLGGTTGNTIYF.

As regards this clone: The same CDR3 can be traced to other DNA sequences in this sample. The chain joins TRBV29-1 to TRBJ2-7; D possibly corresponds to TRBD2 (7 bases). The CDR3 spans 13 residues. Germline V gene lookup returns CDR1 SQVTM and CDR2 ANQGSEA. The V gene lost 3 bases and the J gene lost 4 bases, with 13 bases spanning the gap. CDR3 sequence reads: CSVDPGGGYEQYF. The CDR3 nucleotides are TGCAGCGTTGATCCGGGGGGCGGATACGAGCAGTACTTC.

V is TRBV3-1 (or the pseudogene TRBV3-2) and J is TRBJ1-1; D may be TRBD1 (6 bases). The germline V gene has CDR1 LGHDT and CDR2 YNNKEL (reference sequence). With 4 bases removed from V and 6 bases from J, the gap between germline ends came to 15 bases. CDR3 length: 14 amino acids. The CDR3 DNA reads as TGTGCCAGCAGCCCCAGGACACAGGGCGCTGAAGCTTTCTTT. Translated, it gives CASSPRTQGAEAFF.

The V call is TRBV7-2, the J call TRBJ2-1; tentatively, D is TRBD2 (7 bases). Germline CDR1 SGHTA, CDR2 FQGNSA. V lost 3 bases, J lost 7 bases, and 13 bases lay in between. The CDR3 loop spans 14 amino acids. For the CDR3, the DNA is TGTGCCAGCAGCTTCAGGGGCGGGGGTAATGAGCAGTTCTTC. It is translated as CASSFRGGGNEQFF.

V is TRBV9 and J is TRBJ2-3, with D tentatively TRBD2 (6 bases). The CDR3 extends over 16 amino acids. Trimming removed 4 bases at V and 1 base at J, with 16 bases between. The germline CDR1 and CDR2 sequences are SGDLS and YYNGEE. The CDR3 coding sequence is TGTGCCAGCAGCCCCGCCCGGGGGTGGGGCACAGATACGCAGTATTTT. Its protein product is CASSPARGWGTDTQYF.

The chain combines TRBV19 with TRBJ2-7, with 9 nucleotides matching TRBD1. The germline CDR1 and CDR2 sequences are LNHDA and SQIVND (reference sequence). The CDR3 runs 14 residues. After removal of 7 bases from V and 2 bases from J, the junction contained 6 bases not matched to a gene. The CDR3: CASTLGQGTYEQYF. DNA for the CDR3: TGTGCCAGTACCCTGGGACAGGGCACCTACGAGCAGTACTTC. Complete variable domain (other parts from reference TRBV19 and TRBJ2-7): DGGITQSPKYLFRKEGQNVTLSCEQNLNHDAMYWYRQDPGQGLRLIYYSQIVNDFQKGDIAEGYSVSREKKESFPLTVTSAQKNPTAFYLCASTLGQGTYEQYFGPGTRLTVT.

The genes are TRBV28 and TRBJ1-5; possible D gene TRBD1, 5 bases. Germline assignment: CDR1 MDHEN and CDR2 SYDVKM. Trimming took off 7 bases at V and 7 bases at J, with 17 bases between the two ends. The CDR3 totals 14 residues. The DNA for the CDR3 is TGTGCCAGCATTCCCCAGGGCTCAGGGCAGCCCCAGCATTTT. Translated, it gives CASIPQGSGQPQHF.

The chain carries TRBV28 and TRBJ2-6; D might be TRBD1 (6 bases). Germline lookup yields CDR1 MDHEN and CDR2 SYDVKM. The CDR3 sequence is 15 residues long. V shed 5 bases and J shed 0 bases, with 8 bases lying between them. The CDR3 nucleotides are TGTGCCAGCAGTGGGGGCAGCTCTGGGGCCAACGTCCTGACTTTC. This gives the protein CASSGGSSGANVLTF. Filled out from reference TRBV28 and TRBJ2-6, the complete variable domain reads DVKVTQSSRYLVKRTGEKVFLECVQDMDHENMFWYRQDPGLGLRLIYFSYDVKMKEKGDIPEGYSVSREKKERFSLILESASTNQTSMYLCASSGGSSGANVLTFGAGSRLTVL.

The chain uses TRBV5-1 and TRBJ2-7; 7 bases match TRBD1. This CDR3 has 15 amino acids. The ends lost 2 bases at V and 4 bases at J; junction bases unmatched: 9. Germline V gene data show CDR1 as SGHRS and CDR2 as YFSETQ. CDR3 protein: CASSFLQGFRYEQYF. CDR3 nucleotide sequence: TGCGCCAGCAGCTTCCTACAGGGGTTCCGGTACGAGCAGTACTTC.

The rearrangement joins TRBV25-1 to TRBJ2-1; 10 nucleotides align to TRBD2. V shed 10 bases and J 3 bases; nucleotides not matched to a gene: 9. The CDR3 consists of 15 residues. Per the germline V gene, CDR1 is MGHDK and CDR2 is SYGVNS. CDR3 amino acids: CATPRGLAHYNEQFF. DNA of the CDR3: TGTGCCACCCCCCGGGGACTAGCGCACTACAATGAGCAGTTCTTC.

This chain joins TRBV30 and TRBJ2-5, with 10 positions matching TRBD1. V dropped 8 bases and J dropped 5; count of bases not matched to a gene: 8. Per germline, CDR1 GTSNPN and CDR2 SVGIG (reference sequence). The CDR3 is made up of 13 amino acids. The CDR3 DNA sequence: TGTGCCCAGGGACAGGGGATGGGGGAGACCCAGTACTTC. The encoded protein is CAQGQGMGETQYF. The full variable domain, with the rest looked up from reference TRBV30 and TRBJ2-5, is SQTIHQWPATLVQPVGSPLSLECTVEGTSNPNLYWYRQAAGRGLQLLFYSVGIGQISSEVPQNLSASRPQDRQFILSSKKLLLSDSGFYLCAQGQGMGETQYFGPGTRLLVL.

This clone has only a few counts. The chain couples TRBV10-2 to TRBJ2-2, with 10 nucleotides matching TRBD2. The CDR3 is made up of 15 amino acids. Per the germline V gene, CDR1 is WSHSY and CDR2 is SAAADI. V trimming: 6 bases; J trimming: 1 base; junction bases outside the gene matches: 2. The CDR3 reads CASRSSGGNTGELFF. The DNA of the CDR3 is TGCGCCAGCAGATCTAGCGGGGGGAACACCGGGGAGCTGTTTTTT.

This chain connects TRBV18 to TRBJ1-6; 10 bases fit TRBD1. This CDR3 spans 17 amino acids. J was trimmed by 8 bases and V by 5 bases; bases with no gene match: 12. CDR1 is KGHSH and CDR2 is LQKENI in the germline V gene. As DNA, the CDR3 is TGTGCCAGCTCAACTCGCATCCGGGACAGGGGTGATTCACCCCTCCACTTT. It encodes CASSTRIRDRGDSPLHF.